This passage covers 28 T cell receptor beta chains from one sample sequenced in a study of liver allograft versus peripheral blood T cells. Study at large: Within transplanted livers, the T cell receptor repertoires were examined and compared against the repertoires present in the peripheral blood of liver transplant recipients.

TCRdb reprocessed the reads via MiXCR and lists one record per CDR3 protein. Among roughly 1,600 distinct CDR3 sequences listed, 15% to 20% were seen once. These receptors were collected from a human patient who had a liver transplant. The T cells may come from the graft donor.

This clonotype has more than one count but fewer than ten. This sequence may be a read error, since a much larger clone differs from it by one base. This chain uses TRBV28 with TRBJ1-2; no clear D gene. This CDR3 spans 12 amino acids. CDR1 is MDHEN and CDR2 is SYDVKM in the germline V gene. The CDR3 region has the DNA TGTGTCACTGAACGGGCAGAGTATGGCTACACCTTC. Encoded protein: CVTERAEYGYTF.

This clonotype is judged large (0.1 to 1%). The J gene is TRBJ2-7, the V gene TRBV27, with unresolved D. V was shortened by 7 bases and J by 2 bases, with 15 bases between the two germline ends. The CDR3 length is 14 residues. Germline loops: CDR1 MNHEY, CDR2 SMNVEV (reference sequence). CDR3 sequence: CASKPVDRAYEQYF. The CDR3 DNA is TGTGCCAGCAAACCGGTCGACCGGGCCTACGAGCAGTACTTC.

This clonotype is deemed medium-sized. The V call is TRBV19, the J call TRBJ1-1; perhaps TRBD1 as D (5 bases). Deletions cut 9 bases from V and 1 base from J, with 12 bases between. The germline CDR1 and CDR2 sequences are LNHDA and SQIVND (reference sequence). This CDR3 contains 13 residues. The chain's CDR3 is CASPDSSNTEAFF. The CDR3, as DNA: TGTGCCAGCCCAGACAGTTCGAACACTGAAGCTTTCTTT.

This clonotype ranks as medium-sized (0.01 to 0.1%). The chain is built from TRBV3-1 and TRBJ1-5; no clear D gene. This CDR3 spans 14 amino acids. CDR1 is LGHDT and CDR2 is YNNKEL in the germline V gene (reference sequence). Trimming took off 1 base at V and 1 base at J, with 5 bases between the two ends. The CDR3: CASSQGTSNQPQHF. In DNA, the CDR3 is TGTGCCAGCAGCCAAGGTACCAGCAATCAGCCCCAGCATTTT.

In its sample, this clonotype is large. V usage is TRBV6-2 or TRBV6-3 and J usage is TRBJ2-1; 8 bases line up with TRBD2. Germline CDR1 and CDR2: MNHEY and SVGEGT. The CDR3 has 16 amino acids. V shed 8 bases and J 2 bases; nucleotides not matched to a gene: 11. The CDR3 region is CASGKRGTIAYNEQFF. The CDR3 region has the DNA TGTGCCAGCGGCAAGCGGGGGACTATCGCCTACAATGAGCAGTTCTTC.

This clonotype qualifies as large. This sequence joins TRBV6-6 and TRBJ1-2, with D perhaps matching TRBD1 (5 bases). This CDR3 contains 14 residues. Germline V CDR1 and CDR2: MNHNY, SVGAGI (reference sequence). The V and J ends lost 6 bases and 5 bases respectively, with 16 bases between them. CDR3 nucleotides: TGTGCCAGCAGCCCCGAGCAGGGCGGTTATGGCTACACCTTC. Protein sequence: CASSPEQGGYGYTF.

This clonotype is termed large. The chain employs TRBV7-2 and TRBJ1-2, with D perhaps matching TRBD1 (6 bases). Germline CDR1 reads SGHTA; CDR2 reads FQGNSA. The ends were cut back, 10 bases at V and 3 bases at J, with 21 bases in the middle. CDR3 length: 15 amino acids. CDR3 residues: CATEEIGGLDYGYTF. The CDR3 DNA is TGTGCCACCGAAGAGATAGGGGGGCTGGACTATGGCTACACCTTC.

The sample holds one count of this clonotype. A much larger clone sits a single nucleotide away, making a read error possible. The chain joins TRBV20-1 to TRBJ2-3, with D perhaps TRBD1 (6 bases). CDR3 size: 15 residues. V lost 0 bases to trimming and J lost 5 bases, with 15 bases between them. Germline CDR1 is DFQATT and CDR2 is SNEGSKA (reference sequence). For the CDR3, the DNA is TGCAGTGCTAGAGATTGGACAGCCAGTATAGATACGCAGTATTTT. Translation gives CSARDWTASIDTQYF.

By its share, this clonotype is medium-sized. The chain uses TRBV11-2 and TRBJ1-6; TRBD1 might be the D (5 bases). V was trimmed by 3 bases and J by 10 bases, leaving 16 bases between them. Looked up from germline, CDR1 is SGHAT and CDR2 is FQNNGV. The CDR3 totals 15 residues. For the CDR3, the DNA is TGTGCCAGCAGCTTGGGGACGTTAAGCAGCTCACCCCTCCACTTT. It yields the protein CASSLGTLSSSPLHF.

By sample fraction, this clonotype is medium-sized. The chain has TRBV28 and TRBJ2-1; D is possibly TRBD2 (5 bases). Germline V gene data show CDR1 as MDHEN and CDR2 as SYDVKM. V shed 5 bases and J shed 6 bases, with 14 bases lying between them. This CDR3 contains 14 residues. The CDR3 loop is CASSLRTRVNEQFF. CDR3 DNA: TGTGCCAGCAGTCTACGGACTCGAGTCAATGAGCAGTTCTTC.

This clonotype was detected a few times. The gene calls are TRBV11-2 and TRBJ1-1, with TRBD1 as a possible D gene (5 bases). CDR3 size: 15 residues. Per germline, CDR1 SGHAT and CDR2 FQNNGV. The V end was cut by 0 bases, the J end by 1 base, with 9 bases between. CDR3 sequence: CASSLDLGGNTEAFF. DNA of the CDR3: TGTGCCAGCAGCTTAGATCTCGGGGGGAACACTGAAGCTTTCTTT.

In its sample, this clonotype ranks as medium-sized. The V call is TRBV30, the J call TRBJ1-5; 7 nucleotides line up with TRBD1. Trimming removed 2 bases from V and 5 bases from J; junction bases left unmatched: 3. The CDR3 runs to 13 residues. The germline V gene encodes CDR1 GTSNPN and CDR2 SVGIG (reference sequence). CDR3 residues: CAWSQGGDQPQHF. CDR3 sequence (DNA): TGTGCCTGGAGTCAGGGGGGGGATCAGCCCCAGCATTTT.

In its sample, this clonotype is medium-sized. The genes are TRBV28 and TRBJ1-4; possibly TRBD1 for D (6 bases). CDR1 is MDHEN, CDR2 SYDVKM, per germline. The ends were cut back, 5 bases at V and 8 bases at J, with 9 bases in the middle. The length of the CDR3 is 12 residues. The CDR3 DNA follows: TGTGCCAGCAGTCCCGGGGGCGAAAAACTGTTTTTT. Protein sequence: CASSPGGEKLFF.

A remark on this clonotype: This may arise from a read error, as a much more abundant clone is one base away. V is TRBV11-2 and J is TRBJ2-7, with D possibly being TRBD1 (6 bases). The ends were cut back, 4 bases at V and 3 bases at J, with 16 bases in the middle. The CDR3 length is 15 residues. CDR1 is SGHAT, CDR2 FQNNGV, per germline. In DNA, the CDR3 is TGTGCCAGCAGCTCCACCGGGACATGGGGCTACGAGCAGTACTTC. This encodes CASSSTGTWGYEQYF.

This clonotype is large in the sample. The J gene is TRBJ2-1, the V gene TRBV18, with 9 nucleotides matching TRBD2. The germline gives CDR1 KGHSH, CDR2 LQKENI. The CDR3 totals 15 residues. Trimming cost V 5 bases and J 0 bases; bases outside gene matches: 2. As DNA, the CDR3 is TGTGCCAGCTCAGGAGCGGGAGGCTCCTACAATGAGCAGTTCTTC. It encodes CASSGAGGSYNEQFF.

This clonotype is medium-sized in the sample. The chain links TRBV20-1 to TRBJ1-5; 8 nucleotides line up with TRBD1. V was clipped by 3 bases and J by 5 bases; unmatched bases: 6. Germline CDR1 DFQATT, CDR2 SNEGSKA (reference sequence). The CDR3 length is 14 residues. CDR3 protein: CSARRPGGDQPQHF. DNA for the CDR3: TGCAGTGCTAGGAGGCCAGGGGGCGATCAGCCCCAGCATTTT.

This clonotype is judged medium-sized (0.01 to 0.1%). The V and J genes are TRBV19 and TRBJ2-7; TRBD2 agrees at 7 bases. CDR1 is LNHDA, CDR2 SQIVND, per germline (reference sequence). J was trimmed by 5 bases and V by 3 bases; bases with no gene match: 13. CDR3 length: 16 residues. The CDR3 DNA sequence: TGTGCCAGTAGTATCGGGGGAGGGAGGGTGTTCCACGAGCAGTACTTC. Translation gives CASSIGGGRVFHEQYF.

At least ten counts were recorded for this clonotype. The chain employs TRBV11-2 and TRBJ1-4, with 8 bases identical to TRBD1. CDR3 length: 14 amino acids. Germline trimming cut 5 bases from V and 7 bases from J; bases unmatched to any gene: 6. CDR1 and CDR2 (germline): SGHAT, FQNNGV. This chain's CDR3 is CASSDRGGSEKLFF. DNA of the CDR3: TGTGCCAGCAGCGACAGGGGAGGTTCTGAAAAACTGTTTTTT. The variable domain in full, completed from reference TRBV11-2 and TRBJ1-4, reads EAGVAQSPRYKIIEKRQSVAFWCNPISGHATLYWYQQILGQGPKLLIQFQNNGVVDDSQLPKDRFSAERLKGVDSTLKIQPAKLEDSAVYLCASSDRGGSEKLFFGSGTQLSVL.

This clonotype is large in the sample. The CDR3 coding sequence is TGTGCCAGCAGTTTATTCCAGACTTATGGCTACACCTTC. Translated, it gives CASSLFQTYGYTF. The genes are TRBV28 and TRBJ1-2; D is uncertain. The CDR3 covers 13 residues. Trimming shortened V by 1 base and J by 5 bases, and 8 bases separated the two germline ends. Germline values: CDR1 MDHEN, CDR2 SYDVKM.

This sequence joins TRBV10-3 and TRBJ1-2, with 7 positions matching TRBD1. Germline trimming cut 7 bases from V and 2 bases from J; bases unmatched to any gene: 4. This CDR3 region has 13 residues. Germline V gene data show CDR1 as ENHRY and CDR2 as SYGVKD. This CDR3 is CAITAGGNYGYTF. CDR3 DNA: TGTGCCATCACGGCAGGGGGGAACTATGGCTACACCTTC.

The chain employs TRBV20-1 and TRBJ2-1, with D possibly being TRBD1 (5 bases). The ends were cut back, 5 bases at V and 8 bases at J, with 7 bases in the middle. Germline-derived CDR1 and CDR2 are DFQATT and SNEGSKA (reference sequence). The length of the CDR3 is 10 residues. The CDR3 region has the DNA TGCAGTGCTGCACAGGATGAGCAGTTCTTC. It encodes CSAAQDEQFF.

By frequency in the sample, this clonotype is medium-sized. The rearrangement links TRBV6-6 to TRBJ1-1; D remains unclear. The CDR3 is made up of 13 amino acids. CDR1 and CDR2 from the germline V gene are MNHNY and SVGAGI (reference sequence). With 0 bases removed from V and 4 bases from J, the gap between germline ends came to 6 bases. The CDR3 nucleotides read TGTGCCAGCAGTTACTCGAGACTCACTGAAGCTTTCTTT. Residues: CASSYSRLTEAFF.

This clonotype is termed medium-sized (0.01 to 0.1%). This chain joins TRBV28 and TRBJ2-7; tentatively, D is TRBD1 (5 bases). Trimming removed 8 bases at V and 5 bases at J, with 10 bases between. This CDR3 has 11 residues. Germline V gives CDR1 MDHEN, CDR2 SYDVKM. The CDR3 DNA reads as TGTGCCAGCGTCAGGGCTCACGAGCAGTACTTC. It specifies CASVRAHEQYF.

J is TRBJ2-3 and V is TRBV28; the D gene is possibly TRBD2 (5 bases). The CDR3 contains 14 residues. Germline V lookup: CDR1 MDHEN, CDR2 SYDVKM. Trimming removed 2 bases at V and 6 bases at J, with 12 bases between. The CDR3 reads CASSLTSRGDTQYF. The CDR3, as DNA: TGTGCCAGCAGTTTAACGTCAAGAGGGGATACGCAGTATTTT.

This clonotype was seen only a few times. The chain couples TRBV20-1 to TRBJ2-5, with a weak D call TRBD1 (6 bases). CDR3 length: 14 residues. The V end lost 2 bases, the J end lost 1 base, and 11 bases lay between the germline ends. CDR1 and CDR2 (germline): DFQATT, SNEGSKA (reference sequence). CDR3 bases: TGCAGTGCTAGACGGACAGAACTCCAAGAGACCCAGTACTTC. Protein: CSARRTELQETQYF.

As to this clonotype: A much larger clone differs from this one at a single base, so this may be a read error. This rearrangement joins TRBV5-6 to TRBJ2-7, with D hard to call. Trimming pared 0 bases from V and 3 bases from J, leaving 10 bases between. Germline CDR1 and CDR2: SGHDT and YYEEEE. The CDR3 has 14 residues. DNA for the CDR3: TGTGCCAGCAGCTTGGTCCCCGCCAACTACGAGCAGTACTTC. Its protein product is CASSLVPANYEQYF.

By proportion, this clonotype is large. This chain uses TRBV6-1 with TRBJ1-6; no clear D. The CDR3 spans 12 residues. V lost 3 bases to trimming and J lost 8 bases, with 5 bases between them. Germline V CDR1 and CDR2: MNHNS, SASEGT. The CDR3 nucleotides are TGTGCCAGCAGTGACGGGGATTCACCCCTCCACTTT. Protein product: CASSDGDSPLHF.

This clonotype qualifies as medium-sized. CDR3 region: CASSSTPGQGRHEQYF. DNA of the CDR3: TGTGCCAGTAGTTCGACCCCGGGACAGGGTAGGCACGAGCAGTACTTC. V and J are TRBV19 and TRBJ2-7; 9 bases are shared with TRBD1. This CDR3 is 16 amino acids long. Losses at the gene ends were 5 bases for V and 5 bases for J; bases not matched to a gene: 13. The V gene's germline CDR1 is LNHDA and CDR2 SQIVND (reference sequence).